These T cell receptor beta chains were read from a single sample in a study of cytomegalovirus exposure and HLA in healthy donors. TCRdb keeps only in-frame clones here, not all; method: immunoSEQ multiplex PCR. The sample carries under 90,000 clones, 70% to 80% recorded once. The sequenced sample consisted of PBMCs. These receptors originate from a man between 40 and 49 years old in good health and CMV-seropositive. Each CDR3 is given with its conserved first and last residue. A D gene is named only where the DNA matches it firmly. Some rows have no size entry. The others give once, few or many, or a class for an expanded clone.

v_gene: TRBV19
abundance: -
j_gene: TRBJ2-7
d_gene: TRBD1
CDR3nt: TGTGCCAGTAGTATTATCGAGACAGGGTTGGACGAGCAGTACTTC
CDR3aa: CASSIIETGLDEQYF

v_gene: TRBV7-8
abundance: once
j_gene: TRBJ2-1
d_gene: -
CDR3nt: TGTGCCAGCAGCTTCCGAGGGGGATATGAGCAGTTCTTC
CDR3aa: CASSFRGGYEQFF

v_gene: TRBV9
abundance: few
j_gene: TRBJ2-1
d_gene: -
CDR3nt: TGTGCCAGCAGCGTGTCAAGGGGGTCCTACAATGAGCAGTTCTTC
CDR3aa: CASSVSRGSYNEQFF

v_gene: TRBV6-1
abundance: few
j_gene: TRBJ2-1
d_gene: -
CDR3nt: TGTGCCAGCAGTGACGAGGCGGCAGGGGACCACAATGAGCAGTTCTTC
CDR3aa: CASSDEAAGDHNEQFF

v_gene: TRBV6-5
abundance: -
j_gene: TRBJ2-3
d_gene: TRBD1
CDR3nt: TGTGCCAGCACCCCCGGACAGGTCCGCACAGATACGCAGTATTTT
CDR3aa: CASTPGQVRTDTQYF

v_gene: TRBV7-8
abundance: -
j_gene: TRBJ1-6
d_gene: TRBD1
CDR3nt: TGTGCCAGCAGCTTAGAGGATGACAGGGCTTCACCCCTCCACTTT
CDR3aa: CASSLEDDRASPLHF

v_gene: TRBV30
abundance: -
j_gene: TRBJ1-5
d_gene: -
CDR3nt: TGTGCCTGGAGTGTACCAGGGTTTCAGCCCCAGCATTTT
CDR3aa: CAWSVPGFQPQHF

v_gene: TRBV7-2
abundance: once
j_gene: TRBJ1-5
d_gene: -
CDR3nt: TGTGCCAGCAGCCCCCTCCGGGGGGGTCAGCCCCAGCATTTT
CDR3aa: CASSPLRGGQPQHF

v_gene: TRBV2
abundance: -
j_gene: TRBJ1-4
d_gene: -
CDR3nt: TGTGCCAGCAGTGAAATCAGGACACTTGAAAAACTGTTTTTT
CDR3aa: CASSEIRTLEKLFF

v_gene: TRBV10-3
abundance: -
j_gene: TRBJ2-3
d_gene: -
CDR3nt: TGTGCCACTCTCGGGGCAGATACGCAGTATTTT
CDR3aa: CATLGADTQYF

v_gene: TRBV15
abundance: -
j_gene: TRBJ1-6
d_gene: -
CDR3nt: TGTGCCACCAGCAGAGATAACGGCAGGGCCCCTTCACCCCTCCACTTT
CDR3aa: CATSRDNGRAPSPLHF

v_gene: TRBV5-1
abundance: -
j_gene: TRBJ2-7
d_gene: TRBD1
CDR3nt: TGCGCCAGCAACACCGGACAGGGGGCCTACGAGCAGTACTTC
CDR3aa: CASNTGQGAYEQYF

v_gene: TRBV30
abundance: -
j_gene: TRBJ2-7
d_gene: -
CDR3nt: TGTGCCTGGAGGACAGGGGAGGGCGAGCAGTACTTC
CDR3aa: CAWRTGEGEQYF

v_gene: TRBV28
abundance: few
j_gene: TRBJ2-2
d_gene: TRBD2
CDR3nt: TGTGCCAGCGCCCCTCGACTAGCGATCACCGGGGAGCTGTTTTTT
CDR3aa: CASAPRLAITGELFF

v_gene: TRBV21-1
abundance: once
j_gene: TRBJ2-3
d_gene: -
CDR3nt: TGTGCCAGCAGCAAAGCCCTAGCGGGAGACGCTAAAAGCACAGATACGCAGTATTTT
CDR3aa: CASSKALAGDAKSTDTQYF

v_gene: TRBV6-5
abundance: few
j_gene: TRBJ2-5
d_gene: -
CDR3nt: TGTGCCAGCAGGGGGCTGGGGGAGACCCAGTACTTC
CDR3aa: CASRGLGETQYF